The 12 T cell receptor beta chains listed next were all sequenced from one sample in a study of blood T cell repertoires in COVID-19 (dated by TCRdb to 2018 to 2021). The library was obtained by the immunoSEQ multiplex PCR assay. The table comes from immuneACCESS by way of TCRdb, which keeps in-frame sequences with V and J called. Part of the clones is missing from these tables; in studies checked, under half for an unresolved V gene and the rest for unknown reasons. The sample table holds more than 25,000 clones, of which 65% to 70% were seen once. Roughly 17% of the sample goes to the ten largest clones. Specimen: peripheral blood. The source is a human donor in a cohort sampled during active COVID-19.

The chain recombines TRBV7-2 with TRBJ2-3; 7 nucleotides agree with TRBD2. Germline V gene lookup returns CDR1 SGHTA and CDR2 FQGNSA. The CDR3 runs to 14 residues. After removal of 4 bases from V and 2 bases from J, the junction contained 3 bases not matched to a gene. CDR3 protein: CASSSSGATDTQYF. The DNA of the CDR3 is TGTGCCAGCAGCTCGAGCGGGGCCACAGATACGCAGTATTTT.

The genes are TRBV28 and TRBJ1-5; TRBD1 is a possible D gene (6 bases). V shed 5 bases and J shed 0 bases, with 20 bases lying between them. Germline V gene sequence: CDR1 MDHEN, CDR2 SYDVKM. The CDR3 is made up of 18 amino acids. CDR3 sequence reads: CASSVGQGRFYSNQPQHF. The CDR3 nucleotides are TGTGCCAGCAGTGTTGGGCAGGGGCGATTTTATAGCAATCAGCCCCAGCATTTT.

The chain joins TRBV3-1 (or the pseudogene TRBV3-2) to TRBJ1-2; 9 nucleotides line up with TRBD1. CDR3 length equals 12 residues. Germline V gives CDR1 LGHDT, CDR2 YNNKEL (reference sequence). The V and J ends lost 5 bases and 8 bases, in that order; junction bases with no gene match: 3. CDR3 nucleotides: TGTGCCAGCAGCTGGACAGGGGAAGGCTACACCTTC. It yields the protein CASSWTGEGYTF.

The chain combines TRBV4-3 with TRBJ2-1; 9 nucleotides match TRBD2. The CDR3 has 15 residues. Losses at the gene ends were 1 base for V and 6 bases for J; bases not matched to a gene: 4. Germline V gene lookup returns CDR1 LGHNA and CDR2 YSLEER. The CDR3 sequence is CASSQGPSGINEQFF. Here the CDR3 DNA reads TGCGCCAGCAGCCAAGGGCCTAGCGGGATCAATGAGCAGTTCTTC.

This clone was observed a handful of times. This chain links TRBV14 with TRBJ1-6; tentative D call: TRBD1 (5 bases). This CDR3 has 14 amino acids. Per the germline V gene, CDR1 is SGHDN and CDR2 is FVKESK. V was shortened by 9 bases and J by 14 bases, with 23 bases between the two germline ends. In nucleotides, the CDR3 is TGTGCCAGTGCTCCGCCAGGGCTCAAAGGGTCCCTCCACTTT. Its protein is CASAPPGLKGSLHF.

The chain is built from TRBV12-3 or TRBV12-4 and TRBJ1-2; 8 bases align to TRBD1. Losses at the gene ends were 6 bases for V and 7 bases for J; bases not matched to a gene: 7. This CDR3 contains 13 residues. Written as DNA, the CDR3 is TGTGCCAGCAGGCCGACAGGGGAAGGTGGCTACACCTTC. It specifies CASRPTGEGGYTF.

J is TRBJ2-5 and V is TRBV11-2; tentatively, D is TRBD1 (6 bases). CDR1 is SGHAT and CDR2 is FQNNGV in the germline V gene. This CDR3 is 14 amino acids long. The germline V and J ends were trimmed by 5 bases and 6 bases, with 16 bases remaining between them. The CDR3 spells CASSPGQLPQTQYF. The CDR3, as DNA: TGTGCCAGCAGCCCTGGACAGCTCCCGCAGACCCAGTACTTC.

The chain uses TRBV11-3 and TRBJ2-1, with 11 bases that match TRBD2. The CDR3 sequence is 17 residues long. Germline V gene sequence: CDR1 SGHNT, CDR2 YENEEA. V gave up 1 base and J gave up 4 bases; unmatched junction bases: 6. The CDR3 spells CASSLGVAGGPYNEQFF. The CDR3 coding sequence is TGTGCCAGCAGCTTAGGAGTAGCGGGGGGGCCATACAATGAGCAGTTCTTC.

V is TRBV15 and J is TRBJ2-3, with TRBD1 as a possible D gene (6 bases). The CDR3 covers 16 residues. CDR1 and CDR2 from the germline V gene are LNHNV and YYDKDF (reference sequence). V was shortened by 5 bases and J by 2 bases, with 17 bases between the two germline ends. The CDR3 protein is CATSSPSRGFTDTQYF. Here the CDR3 DNA reads TGTGCCACCAGCTCCCCCTCGAGGGGGTTCACAGATACGCAGTATTTT.

This clone came up a few times. The rearrangement joins TRBV7-3 to TRBJ2-6; perhaps TRBD1 as D (5 bases). V gave up 5 bases and J gave up 0 bases, with 14 bases separating them. The CDR3 runs to 17 residues. Germline CDR1 is SGHTA and CDR2 is FQGTGA. The CDR3 region has the DNA TGTGCCAGCAGCCCTGGACACGTACCCTCTGGGGCCAACGTCCTGACTTTC. This translates into CASSPGHVPSGANVLTF.

Only one count was recorded for this clone. The rearrangement joins TRBV20-1 to TRBJ1-5, with D possibly being TRBD1 (6 bases). Germline V gene lookup returns CDR1 DFQATT and CDR2 SNEGSKA (reference sequence). V was pared by 3 bases and J by 5 bases, with 14 bases between. This CDR3 region has 14 residues. This CDR3 is CSASGDRWDQPQHF. CDR3 bases: TGCAGTGCTAGTGGAGACAGGTGGGATCAGCCCCAGCATTTT.

V usage is TRBV11-3 and J usage is TRBJ2-5; 10 bases agree with TRBD2. The germline V gene has CDR1 SGHNT and CDR2 YENEEA. Trimming took 0 bases from V and 3 from J; bases not matched to a gene: 7. The CDR3 contains 17 residues. The CDR3 reads CASSLDQIAGGEETQYF. For the CDR3, the DNA is TGTGCCAGCAGCTTAGATCAAATAGCGGGGGGCGAAGAGACCCAGTACTTC.